The source of this TCR beta chain is a study of blood T cell repertoires in COVID-19 (dated by TCRdb to about 2020). Background for the entire study: The collaborator samples originated in the United States, Italy and Spain and spanned the acute and convalescent phases of COVID-19. Subjects who had been exposed to COVID-19, were actively infected with it, or had recovered from it provided the deeply sampled blood TCRbeta repertoires that made up the dataset. The samples were drawn from the first 160 participants of the ongoing ImmuneRACE study and from 1,200 or so subjects provided by 6 global collaborators. A de-identified subject ID, COVID-19 status, age in years and sex were almost always included in the sample metadata. The prospective study material was composed of cDNA or gDNA derived from T cells, B-cell-depleted T cells, or PBMCs. Where available, HLA class I and class II types were taken from metadata supplied by the sample provider and were not determined by assay-based typing. The repertoires were released in a freely available public database intended as a resource for research on the immune response to SARS-CoV-2.

The immunoSEQ Assay, a bias-controlled multiplex PCR, was used to amplify TCRbeta CDR3 regions from genomic DNA. The authors processed their data as follows. The number of nucleated cells in each sample was estimated from the amplification of reference gene primers within the assay. Sequence reads were collapsed and filtered to measure the absolute abundance of every unique TCRbeta CDR3 rearrangement. For each sample, productive Simpson clonality was calculated as the square root of Simpson's diversity index across productive rearrangements. What TCRdb holds here is the immuneACCESS table cut down to in-frame rearrangements. Part of the clones is not present; checked against another copy, under half of the missing clones reflect an unresolved V gene, and the others are unexplained. D and trimming were read from the DNA, whereas the V and J calls and clone size are those reported in that table. Counted in this sample were some 160,000 clones; roughly three quarters of them appeared once. The ten largest clonotypes hold under 10% of the sample.

Via the germline V gene, CDR1 is MDHEN and CDR2 SYDVKM. Unmatched junction bases come to 16, with V trimmed by 6 bases and J by 6 bases. Its CDR3 holds 18 amino acids, cysteine through phenylalanine. The read is trimmed to its CDR3 DNA, 54 bases read in frame from base 1. Overall results and qualifications from the work: How much clinical and demographic metadata was included differed by source and by participant, and the metadata was provided uncurated.

Details on this clone: Which antigen it targets is not known. Qualities for individual bases were not recorded, and no much larger clone is one base off.

Collaborating institutions collected whole blood in K2EDTA tubes following their own protocols. For TCRbeta analysis, collaborator samples were shipped as frozen whole blood, as isolated PBMCs, or as DNA extracted from either sample type. The receptor chain draws on TRBV28 and TRBJ2-3; 12 central bases correspond to TRBD2. The source material was peripheral blood. This clonotype originated in a man aged 50 or older with active or convalescent COVID-19. The DNA is TGTGCCAGCAGCAAATCTAGCGGGAGGGCCCTCGTCCCCGATACGCAGTATTTT. This encodes CASSKSSGRALVPDTQYF.